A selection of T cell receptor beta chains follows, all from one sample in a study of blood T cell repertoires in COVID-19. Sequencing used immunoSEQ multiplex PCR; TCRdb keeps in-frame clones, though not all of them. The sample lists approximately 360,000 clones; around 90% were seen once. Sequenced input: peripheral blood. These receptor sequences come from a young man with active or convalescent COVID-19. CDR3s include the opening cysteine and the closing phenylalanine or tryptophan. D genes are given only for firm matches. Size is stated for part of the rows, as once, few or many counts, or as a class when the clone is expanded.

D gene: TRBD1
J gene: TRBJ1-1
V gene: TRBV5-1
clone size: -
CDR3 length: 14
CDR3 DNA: TGCGCCAGCAGCTCGACAGGGTTAAACACTGAAGCTTTCTTT
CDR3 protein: CASSSTGLNTEAFF

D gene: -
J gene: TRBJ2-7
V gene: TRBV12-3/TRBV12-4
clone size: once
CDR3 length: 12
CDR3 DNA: TGTGCCAGCAGCTATGGTGGAGCCGAGCAGTACTTC
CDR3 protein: CASSYGGAEQYF

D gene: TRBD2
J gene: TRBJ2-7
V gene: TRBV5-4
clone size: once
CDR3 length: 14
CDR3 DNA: TGTGCCAGCAGCGTAGCGGGTTCTGCCTACGAGCAGTACTTC
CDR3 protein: CASSVAGSAYEQYF

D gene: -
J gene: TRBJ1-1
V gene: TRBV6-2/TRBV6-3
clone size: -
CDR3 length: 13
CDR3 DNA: TGTGCCAGCAGTAAGCAGGGTGTGACTGAAGCTTTCTTT
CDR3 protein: CASSKQGVTEAFF

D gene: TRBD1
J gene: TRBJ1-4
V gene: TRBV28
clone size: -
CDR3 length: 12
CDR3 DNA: TGTGCCAGCAGTTCGTCGTATGGGACAGGGTTTTTT
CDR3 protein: CASSSSYGTGFF

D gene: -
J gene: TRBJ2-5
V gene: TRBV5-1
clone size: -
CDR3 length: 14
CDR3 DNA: TGCGCCAGCAGTTCCGGAGGGCCAGGAGAGACCCAGTACTTC
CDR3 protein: CASSSGGPGETQYF

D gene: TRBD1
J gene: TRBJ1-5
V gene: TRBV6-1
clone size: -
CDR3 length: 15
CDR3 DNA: TGTGCCAGCAGTGAAAGGGGGACAGCTTATCAGCCCCAGCATTTT
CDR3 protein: CASSERGTAYQPQHF

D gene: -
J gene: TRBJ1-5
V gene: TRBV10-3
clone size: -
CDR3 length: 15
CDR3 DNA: TGTGCCATCAGTGAAGGGGCATATAGCAATCAGCCCCAACATTTT
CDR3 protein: CAISEGAYSNQPQHF

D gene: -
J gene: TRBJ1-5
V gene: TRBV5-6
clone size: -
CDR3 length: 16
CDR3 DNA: TGTGCCAGCAGCCCAAGGTGGGGCAGGGGAAATCAGCCCCAGCATTTT
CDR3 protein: CASSPRWGRGNQPQHF

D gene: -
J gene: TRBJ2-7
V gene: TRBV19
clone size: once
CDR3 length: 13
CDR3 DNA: TGTGCCAGTAGTACAGGGGACCACTACGAGCAGTACTTC
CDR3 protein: CASSTGDHYEQYF

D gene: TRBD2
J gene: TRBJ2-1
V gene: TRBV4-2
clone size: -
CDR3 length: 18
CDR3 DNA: TGTGCCAGCAGCCAAGATGGCCTTGGACTAGACGGGGGGAGTGAGCAGTTCTTC
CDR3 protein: CASSQDGLGLDGGSEQFF

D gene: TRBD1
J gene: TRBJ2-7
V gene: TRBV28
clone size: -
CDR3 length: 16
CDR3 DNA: TGTGCCAGCAGTTTAAGCGCCGGGACAGGTCGCTACGAGCAGTACTTC
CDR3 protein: CASSLSAGTGRYEQYF

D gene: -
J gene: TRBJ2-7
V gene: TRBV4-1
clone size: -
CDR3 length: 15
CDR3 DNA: TGCGCCAGCAGCCAAGATATAGCGGAACGCTACGAGCAGTACTTC
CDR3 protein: CASSQDIAERYEQYF

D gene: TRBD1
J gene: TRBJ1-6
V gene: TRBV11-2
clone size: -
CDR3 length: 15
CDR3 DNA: TGTGCCAGCAGCTTAGGGACAGGTGCTAATTCACCCCTCCACTTT
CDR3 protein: CASSLGTGANSPLHF

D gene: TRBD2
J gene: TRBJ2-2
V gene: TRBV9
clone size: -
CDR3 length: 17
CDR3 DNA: TGTGCCAGCACCAGGGGGGGTGCTAGCGGGGCGGCCGGGGAGCTGTTTTTT
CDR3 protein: CASTRGGASGAAGELFF

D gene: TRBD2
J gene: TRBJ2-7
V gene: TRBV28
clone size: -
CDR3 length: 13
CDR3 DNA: TGTGCCACTCGGGGGGGCCGAATCTACGAGCAGTACTTC
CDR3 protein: CATRGGRIYEQYF

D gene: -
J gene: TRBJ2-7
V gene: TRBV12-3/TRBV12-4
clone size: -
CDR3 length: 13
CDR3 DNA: TGTGCCAGCACAATCGGGACACCCTACGAGCAGTACTTC
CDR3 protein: CASTIGTPYEQYF

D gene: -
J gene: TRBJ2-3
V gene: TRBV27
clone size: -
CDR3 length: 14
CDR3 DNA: TGTGCCAGCAGTTTATCCACTAGCACAGATACGCAGTATTTT
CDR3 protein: CASSLSTSTDTQYF

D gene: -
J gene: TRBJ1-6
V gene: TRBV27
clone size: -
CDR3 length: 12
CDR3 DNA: TGTGCCAGCACCCACTATAATTCACCCCTCCACTTT
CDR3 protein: CASTHYNSPLHF

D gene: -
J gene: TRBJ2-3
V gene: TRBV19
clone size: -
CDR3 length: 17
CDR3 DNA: TGTGCCAGTAGTTCGTCCGTGGCGGCAGGGTATTTGGATACGCAGTATTTT
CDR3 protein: CASSSSVAAGYLDTQYF

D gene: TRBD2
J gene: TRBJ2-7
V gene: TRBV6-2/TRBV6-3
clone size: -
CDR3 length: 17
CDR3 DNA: TGTGCCAGCCGCCGCCTTGGGGCGGGGGGCCCCTCCTACGAGCAGTACTTC
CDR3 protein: CASRRLGAGGPSYEQYF

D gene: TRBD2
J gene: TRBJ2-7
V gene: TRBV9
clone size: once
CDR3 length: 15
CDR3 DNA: TGTGCCAGCAGCGTAGGGACTAGCAGGTCCGGCGAGCAGTACTTC
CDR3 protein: CASSVGTSRSGEQYF

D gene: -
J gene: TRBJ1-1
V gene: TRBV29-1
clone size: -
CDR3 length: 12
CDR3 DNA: TGCAGCGTTGAAGACGGAGGTACTGCAGCTTTCTTT
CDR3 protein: CSVEDGGTAAFF

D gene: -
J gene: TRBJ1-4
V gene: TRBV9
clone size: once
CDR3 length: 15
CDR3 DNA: TGTGCCAGCAGCGTAGCGGCAGGGCTACGAGAAAAACTGTTTTTT
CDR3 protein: CASSVAAGLREKLFF

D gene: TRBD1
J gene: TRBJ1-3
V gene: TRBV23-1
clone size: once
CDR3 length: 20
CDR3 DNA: TGCGCCAGCAGTCAAACCCCGGGACAGGGCGCCTTACCCTCTGGAAACACCATATATTTT
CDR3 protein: CASSQTPGQGALPSGNTIYF

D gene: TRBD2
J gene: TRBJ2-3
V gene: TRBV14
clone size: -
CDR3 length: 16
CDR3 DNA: TGTGCCAGCAGCACCTCTTCGGCGGGAGGGACAGATACGCAGTATTTT
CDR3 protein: CASSTSSAGGTDTQYF

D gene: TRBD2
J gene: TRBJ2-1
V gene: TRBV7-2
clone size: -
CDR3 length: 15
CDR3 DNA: TGTGCCAGCAGCCGCGCGGGGGGGGCTCTGGGTGAGCAGTTCTTC
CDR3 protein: CASSRAGGALGEQFF

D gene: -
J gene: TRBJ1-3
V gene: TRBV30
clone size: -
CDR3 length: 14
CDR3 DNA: TGTGCCTGGACCCAGGGGTCGCGCGTTAACACCATATATTTT
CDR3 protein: CAWTQGSRVNTIYF

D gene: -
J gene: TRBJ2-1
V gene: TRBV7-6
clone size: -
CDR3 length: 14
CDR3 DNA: TGTGCCAGCGGATCGGGGGAAGGGTACAATGAGCAGTTCTTC
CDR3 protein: CASGSGEGYNEQFF

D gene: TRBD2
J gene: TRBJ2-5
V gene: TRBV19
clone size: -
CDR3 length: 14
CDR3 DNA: TGTGCCAGTACTTCTAGCGGGAGCTGGGAGACCCAGTACTTC
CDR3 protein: CASTSSGSWETQYF

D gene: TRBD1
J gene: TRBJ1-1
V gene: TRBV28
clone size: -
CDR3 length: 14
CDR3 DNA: TGTGCCAGCAGACCACTCAGGGGGCTTACTGAAGCTTTCTTT
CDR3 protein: CASRPLRGLTEAFF

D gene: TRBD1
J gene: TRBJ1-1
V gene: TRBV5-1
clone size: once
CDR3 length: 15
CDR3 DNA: TGCGCCAGCAGCTTGGGGGACAGGGCCAACACTGAAGCTTTCTTT
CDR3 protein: CASSLGDRANTEAFF

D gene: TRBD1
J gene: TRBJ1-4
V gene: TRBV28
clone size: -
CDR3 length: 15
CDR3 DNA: TGTGCCAGCAGTATACACAGGGGCACTAATGAAAAACTGTTTTTT
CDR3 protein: CASSIHRGTNEKLFF

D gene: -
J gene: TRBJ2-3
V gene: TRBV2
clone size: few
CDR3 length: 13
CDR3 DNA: TGTGCCACACAGGGAGTTGGCACAGATACGCAGTATTTT
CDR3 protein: CATQGVGTDTQYF

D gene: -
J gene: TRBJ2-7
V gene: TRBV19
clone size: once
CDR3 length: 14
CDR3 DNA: TGTGCCAGTAGTCCTGGGCAGGGCCTTCTCGAGCAGTACTTC
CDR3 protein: CASSPGQGLLEQYF

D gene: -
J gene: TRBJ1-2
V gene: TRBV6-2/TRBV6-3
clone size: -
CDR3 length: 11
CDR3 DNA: TGTGCCAGCAGTAATACAGGGAGTAACGCCTTC
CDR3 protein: CASSNTGSNAF

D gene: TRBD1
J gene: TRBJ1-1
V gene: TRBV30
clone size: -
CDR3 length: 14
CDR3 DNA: TGTGCCTGGAGAATCAGGACAGGGGGCACTGAAGCTTTCTTT
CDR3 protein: CAWRIRTGGTEAFF

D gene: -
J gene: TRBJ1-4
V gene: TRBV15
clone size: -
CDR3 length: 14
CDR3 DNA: TGTGCCACAAAACAAAGGAGGGCTAATGAAAAACTGTTTTTT
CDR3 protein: CATKQRRANEKLFF

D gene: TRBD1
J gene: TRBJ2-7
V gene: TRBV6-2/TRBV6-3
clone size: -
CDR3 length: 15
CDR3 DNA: TGTGCCAGCAGTTACGGGACAGGGCCCGTCTACGAGCAGTACTTC
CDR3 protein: CASSYGTGPVYEQYF

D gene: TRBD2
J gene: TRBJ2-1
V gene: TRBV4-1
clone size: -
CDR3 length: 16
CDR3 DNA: TGCGCCAGCAGCCAGGGACTAGCGGTCTCCTACAATGAGCAGTTCTTC
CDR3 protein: CASSQGLAVSYNEQFF

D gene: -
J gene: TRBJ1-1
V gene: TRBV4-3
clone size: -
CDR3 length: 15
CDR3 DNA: TGCGCCAGCAGCCAAGATGGGAGGGCGGGAACTGAAGCTTTCTTT
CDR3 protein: CASSQDGRAGTEAFF

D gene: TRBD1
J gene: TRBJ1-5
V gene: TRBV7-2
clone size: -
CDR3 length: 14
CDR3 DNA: TGTGCCAGCAGCTTAGCGGGGGACAGTCCTCCCCAGCATTTT
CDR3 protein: CASSLAGDSPPQHF

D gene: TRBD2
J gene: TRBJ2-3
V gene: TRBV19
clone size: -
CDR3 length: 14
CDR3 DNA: TGTGCCAGTAGTGTCGCGGGGGGGCAAGATACGCAGTATTTT
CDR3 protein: CASSVAGGQDTQYF

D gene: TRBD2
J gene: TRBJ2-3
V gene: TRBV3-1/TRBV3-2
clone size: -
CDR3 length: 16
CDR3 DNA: TGTGCCAGCAGCCGGACGGGGACTACATTCACAGATACGCAGTATTTT
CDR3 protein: CASSRTGTTFTDTQYF

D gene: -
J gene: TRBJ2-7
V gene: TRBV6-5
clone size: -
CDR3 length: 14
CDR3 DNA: TGTGCCAGCAGTTACTCGATCGGGGGCTACGAGCAGTACTTC
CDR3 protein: CASSYSIGGYEQYF

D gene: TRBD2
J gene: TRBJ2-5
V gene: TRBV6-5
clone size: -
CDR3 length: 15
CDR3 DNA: TGTGCCAGCAGACCCGGGGGGGCCCTCCAAGAGACCCAGTACTTC
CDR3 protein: CASRPGGALQETQYF